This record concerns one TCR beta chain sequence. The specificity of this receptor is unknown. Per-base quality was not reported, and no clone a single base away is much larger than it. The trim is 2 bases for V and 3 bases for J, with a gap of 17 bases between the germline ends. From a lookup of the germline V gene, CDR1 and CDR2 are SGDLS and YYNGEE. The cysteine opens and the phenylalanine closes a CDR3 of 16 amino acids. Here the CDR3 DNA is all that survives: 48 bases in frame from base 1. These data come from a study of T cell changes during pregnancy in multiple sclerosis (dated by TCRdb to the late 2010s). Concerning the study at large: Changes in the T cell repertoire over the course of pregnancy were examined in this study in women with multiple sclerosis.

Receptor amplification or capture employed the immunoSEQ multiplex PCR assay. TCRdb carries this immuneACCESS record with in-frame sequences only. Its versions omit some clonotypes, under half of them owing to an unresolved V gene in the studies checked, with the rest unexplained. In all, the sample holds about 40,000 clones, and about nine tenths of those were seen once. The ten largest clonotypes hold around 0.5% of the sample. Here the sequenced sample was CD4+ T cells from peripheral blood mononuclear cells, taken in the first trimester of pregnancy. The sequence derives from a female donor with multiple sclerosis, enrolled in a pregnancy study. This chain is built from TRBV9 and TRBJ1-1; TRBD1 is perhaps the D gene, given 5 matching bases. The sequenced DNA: TGTGCCAGCAGCGTCGACCCCCGGGGGTCTTACACTGAAGCTTTCTTT. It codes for CASSVDPRGSYTEAFF.